This T cell receptor beta chain was sequenced for a study of Ad26.COV2.S vaccination and SARS-CoV-2 variants. TCRdb keeps only in-frame clones here, not all; method: immunoSEQ multiplex PCR. The repertoire has approximately 420,000 clones, over 75% of them found once; the top ten carry approximately 4%. This CDR3 has 16 residues. The V segment lost 0 bases and the J segment 8 bases; nucleotides outside the gene matches: 7. Germline V gene sequence: CDR1 SGDLS, CDR2 YYNGEE. The treatment denotes: some 20 received Ad26.COV2.S at low or high dose, single or two shots; about 5 received placebo; per-sample allocation not given. Day 63 after the first vaccine or placebo injection was the time point for sampling. Wuhan-strain SARS-CoV-2 spike was expressed by the Ad26 vector that made up the vaccine. In regard to this clone: Its specificity is unknown.

The study, taken as a whole, reports: Breadth measured for non-spike TCRs was similar across vaccine and placebo recipients. Vaccine recipients posted higher spike-specific TCR breadth than their placebo counterparts.

This chain connects TRBV9 to TRBJ2-3; 12 nucleotides agree with TRBD1. The receptor was isolated from a person aged 18-65 years who received the Ad26.COV2.S COVID-19 vaccine or a placebo. This sample comprised peripheral blood, obtained in a trial of Ad26.COV2.S vaccine versus placebo. The CDR3 sequence is CASSVAGTGGLGTQYF. In nucleotides, the CDR3 is TGTGCCAGCAGCGTAGCCGGGACAGGGGGCTTGGGTACGCAGTATTTT.